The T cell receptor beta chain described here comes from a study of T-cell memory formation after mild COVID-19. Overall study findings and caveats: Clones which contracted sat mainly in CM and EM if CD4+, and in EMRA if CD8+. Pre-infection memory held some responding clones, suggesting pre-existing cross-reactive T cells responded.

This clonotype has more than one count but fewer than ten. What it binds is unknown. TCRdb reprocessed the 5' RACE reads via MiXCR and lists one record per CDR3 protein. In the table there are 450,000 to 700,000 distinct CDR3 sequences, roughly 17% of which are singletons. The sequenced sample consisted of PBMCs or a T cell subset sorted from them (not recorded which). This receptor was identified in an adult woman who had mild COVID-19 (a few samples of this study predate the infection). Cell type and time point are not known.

CDR3 nucleotides: TGTGCCAGCAGTCCTAGCGGGCAGGTCTACGAGCAGTACTTC. Its translation is CASSPSGQVYEQYF. The rearrangement uses TRBV7-2 and TRBJ2-7, with 8 bases fitting TRBD2. Germline V gene data show CDR1 as SGHTA and CDR2 as FQGNSA. Germline trimming cut 6 bases from V and 3 bases from J; bases unmatched to any gene: 7. CDR3 length: 14 amino acids.